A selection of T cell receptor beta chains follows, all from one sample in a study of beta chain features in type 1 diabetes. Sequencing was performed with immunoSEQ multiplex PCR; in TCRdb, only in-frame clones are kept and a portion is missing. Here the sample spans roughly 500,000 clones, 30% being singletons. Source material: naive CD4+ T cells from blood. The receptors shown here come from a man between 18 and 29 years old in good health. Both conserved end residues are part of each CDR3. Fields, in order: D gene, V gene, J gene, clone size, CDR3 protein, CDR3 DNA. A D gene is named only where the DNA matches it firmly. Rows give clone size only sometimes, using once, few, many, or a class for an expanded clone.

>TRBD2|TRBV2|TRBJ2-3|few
CASRAGTSTDTQYF
TGTGCCAGCAGAGCGGGGACTAGCACAGATACGCAGTATTTT
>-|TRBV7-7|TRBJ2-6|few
CASSFLSGANVLTF
TGTGCCAGCAGCTTCCTCTCTGGGGCCAACGTCCTGACTTTC
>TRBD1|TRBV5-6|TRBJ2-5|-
CASSLDRVETQYF
TGTGCCAGCAGCCTGGACAGGGTTGAGACCCAGTACTTC
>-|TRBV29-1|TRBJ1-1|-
CSEGGWGYTEAFF
TGCAGCGAGGGAGGGTGGGGCTACACTGAAGCTTTCTTT
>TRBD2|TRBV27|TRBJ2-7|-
CASSPQTSGTHEQYF
TGTGCCAGCAGTCCTCAGACTAGCGGGACTCACGAGCAGTACTTC
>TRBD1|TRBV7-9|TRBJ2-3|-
CASSLALQGSTDTQYF
TGTGCCAGCAGCTTAGCGCTACAGGGGAGCACAGATACGCAGTATTTT
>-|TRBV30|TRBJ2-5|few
CAWSVPGQQTQYF
TGTGCCTGGAGTGTACCCGGGCAGCAGACCCAGTACTTC
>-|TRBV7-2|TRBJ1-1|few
CASSPRGLNTEAFF
TGTGCCAGCAGCCCTCGCGGCTTGAACACTGAAGCTTTCTTT
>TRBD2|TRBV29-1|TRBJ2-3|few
CSASGTSDGTDTQYF
TGCAGCGCTTCAGGGACTAGCGACGGCACAGATACGCAGTATTTT
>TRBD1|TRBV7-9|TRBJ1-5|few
CAGSGTGNQPQHF
TGTGCCGGATCCGGGACAGGTAATCAGCCCCAGCATTTT
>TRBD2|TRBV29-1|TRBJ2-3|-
CSVEGTSGSSADTQYF
TGCAGCGTTGAAGGGACTAGCGGGAGTAGCGCAGATACGCAGTATTTT
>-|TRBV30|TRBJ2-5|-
CAWRGFRQETQYF
TGTGCCTGGAGGGGTTTCCGCCAAGAGACCCAGTACTTC
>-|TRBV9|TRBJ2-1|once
CASSVGLHNEQFF
TGTGCCAGCAGCGTAGGCCTTCACAATGAGCAGTTCTTC
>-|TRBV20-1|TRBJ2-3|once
CSARGTDTQYF
TGCAGTGCTAGGGGAACAGATACGCAGTATTTT
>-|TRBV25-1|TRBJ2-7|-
CASRPPGGVYEQYF
TGTGCCAGCAGGCCCCCGGGCGGAGTTTACGAGCAGTACTTC
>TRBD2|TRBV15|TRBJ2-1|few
CATSPRGREGYNEQFF
TGTGCCACCAGCCCGCGAGGGCGGGAGGGTTACAATGAGCAGTTCTTC